The clone carrying this T cell receptor (beta chain) was seen many times. Its antigen is still unknown. The data originate from a study of T-cell reconstitution after alpha-beta-depleted transplantation in children. Study-level results: Reportedly, roughly two months post-transplant, alpha-beta T cells arose from several hundred expanded graft clones.

CDR1 and CDR2 from the germline V gene are MNHEY and SMNVEV (reference sequence). CDR3 size: 16 residues. Trimming left V 0 bases short and J 2 bases short, with 11 bases between. Unique molecular identifiers were used to barcode this TCRbeta library. TCRdb passed the PCR reads through MiXCR, listing each CDR3 protein once. The table includes approximately 430,000 distinct CDR3 sequences, 15% to 20% detected once. This material consisted of PBMCs, mostly from graft donor cells, taken 360 days after TCRalphabeta/CD19-depleted stem cell transplant. This receptor was obtained from a boy less than two years old who had a stem cell transplant for Wiskott-Aldrich syndrome, so the T cells may come from the graft donor. The genes are TRBV27 and TRBJ2-1; a possible D gene is TRBD2 (6 bases). The CDR3, as DNA: TGTGCCAGCAGTTTATCGTGGGGGGACGCCTACAATGAGCAGTTCTTC. This codes for CASSLSWGDAYNEQFF.